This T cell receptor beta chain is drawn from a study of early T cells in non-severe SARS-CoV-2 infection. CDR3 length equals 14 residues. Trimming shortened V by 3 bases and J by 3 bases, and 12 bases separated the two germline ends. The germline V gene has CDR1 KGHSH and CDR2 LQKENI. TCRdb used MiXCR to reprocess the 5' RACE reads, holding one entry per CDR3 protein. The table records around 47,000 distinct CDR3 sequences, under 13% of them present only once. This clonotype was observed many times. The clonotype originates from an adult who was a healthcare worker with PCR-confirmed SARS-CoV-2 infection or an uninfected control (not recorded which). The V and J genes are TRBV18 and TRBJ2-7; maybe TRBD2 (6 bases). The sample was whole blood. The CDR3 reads CASSPGTGDYEQYF. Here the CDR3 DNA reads TGTGCCAGCTCACCCGGGACGGGAGACTACGAGCAGTACTTC.